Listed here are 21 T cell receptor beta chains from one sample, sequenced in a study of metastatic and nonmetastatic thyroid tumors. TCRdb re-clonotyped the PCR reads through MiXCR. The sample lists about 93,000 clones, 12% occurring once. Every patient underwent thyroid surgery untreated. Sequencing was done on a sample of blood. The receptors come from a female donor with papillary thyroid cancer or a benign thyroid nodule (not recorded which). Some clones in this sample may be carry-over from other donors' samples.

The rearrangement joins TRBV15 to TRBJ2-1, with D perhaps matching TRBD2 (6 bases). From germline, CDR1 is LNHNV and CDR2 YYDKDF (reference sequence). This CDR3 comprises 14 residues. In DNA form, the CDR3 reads TGTTCCCCCCCCGGTAGCGGTAGTTACAATGAGCAGTTCTTC. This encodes CSPPGSGSYNEQFF.

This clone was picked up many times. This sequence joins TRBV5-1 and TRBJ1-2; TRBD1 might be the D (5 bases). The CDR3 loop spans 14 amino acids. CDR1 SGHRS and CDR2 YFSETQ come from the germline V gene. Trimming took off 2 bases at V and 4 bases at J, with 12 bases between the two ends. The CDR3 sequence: CASSLDSAFYGYTF. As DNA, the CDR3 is TGCGCCAGCAGCTTAGACAGCGCCTTCTATGGCTACACCTTC.

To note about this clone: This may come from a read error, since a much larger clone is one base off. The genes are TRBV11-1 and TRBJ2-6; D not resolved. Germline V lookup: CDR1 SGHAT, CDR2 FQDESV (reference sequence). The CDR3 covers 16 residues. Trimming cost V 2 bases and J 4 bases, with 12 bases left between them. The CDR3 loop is CASSLLSNFGANVLTF. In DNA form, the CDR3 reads TGTGCCAGCAGCTTATTATCGAACTTCGGGGCCAACGTCCTGACTTTC.

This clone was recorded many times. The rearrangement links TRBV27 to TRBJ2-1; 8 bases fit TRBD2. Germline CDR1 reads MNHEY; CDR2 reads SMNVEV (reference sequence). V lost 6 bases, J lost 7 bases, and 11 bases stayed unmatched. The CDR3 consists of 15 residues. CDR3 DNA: TGTGCCAGCAGACCGGGAGGGCCTAGGTTTAATGAGCAGTTCTTC. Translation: CASRPGGPRFNEQFF.

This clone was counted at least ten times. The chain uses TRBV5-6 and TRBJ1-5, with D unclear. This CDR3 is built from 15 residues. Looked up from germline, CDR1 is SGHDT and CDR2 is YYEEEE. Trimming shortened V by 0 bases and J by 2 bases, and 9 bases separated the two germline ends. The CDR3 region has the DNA TGTGCCAGCAGCTTGGCTGTGGCAGGCAATCAGCCCCAGCATTTT. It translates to CASSLAVAGNQPQHF.

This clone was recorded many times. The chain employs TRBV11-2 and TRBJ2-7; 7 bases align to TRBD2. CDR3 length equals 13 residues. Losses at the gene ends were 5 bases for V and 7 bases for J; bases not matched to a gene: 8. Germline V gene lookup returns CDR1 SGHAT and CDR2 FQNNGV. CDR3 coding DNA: TGTGCCAGCAGCAGGGGTTCGGGGGGTGAGCAGTACTTC. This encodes CASSRGSGGEQYF.

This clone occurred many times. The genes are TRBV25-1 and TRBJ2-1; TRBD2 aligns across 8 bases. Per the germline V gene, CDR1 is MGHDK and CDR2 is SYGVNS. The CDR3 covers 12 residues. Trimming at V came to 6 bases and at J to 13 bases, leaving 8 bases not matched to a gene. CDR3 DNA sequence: TGTGCCAGCAGGGGACTAGTCGTTGAACAGTTCTTC. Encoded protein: CASRGLVVEQFF.

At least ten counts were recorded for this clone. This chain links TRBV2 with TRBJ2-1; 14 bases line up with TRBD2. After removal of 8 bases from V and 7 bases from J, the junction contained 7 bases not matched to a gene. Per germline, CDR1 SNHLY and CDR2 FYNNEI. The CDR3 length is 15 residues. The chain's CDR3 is CASVPGLAGVNEQFF. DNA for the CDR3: TGTGCCAGCGTGCCGGGACTAGCGGGAGTGAATGAGCAGTTCTTC.

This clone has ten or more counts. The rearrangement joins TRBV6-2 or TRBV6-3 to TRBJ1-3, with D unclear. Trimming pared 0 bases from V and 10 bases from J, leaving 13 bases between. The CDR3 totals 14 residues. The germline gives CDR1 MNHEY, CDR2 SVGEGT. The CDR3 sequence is CASSYSSLGRTIYF. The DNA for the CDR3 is TGTGCCAGCAGTTACTCGAGTCTGGGGAGGACCATATATTTT.

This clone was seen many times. DNA of the CDR3: TGTGCCAGCAGCCACGGACTAGCGGGAGTGGAAGATACGCAGTATTTT. Translating it yields CASSHGLAGVEDTQYF. The chain carries TRBV11-1 and TRBJ2-3, with 13 bases matching TRBD2. There are 16 residues in the CDR3. The V gene's germline CDR1 is SGHAT and CDR2 FQDESV (reference sequence). V lost 5 bases and J lost 5; bases outside the gene matches: 7.

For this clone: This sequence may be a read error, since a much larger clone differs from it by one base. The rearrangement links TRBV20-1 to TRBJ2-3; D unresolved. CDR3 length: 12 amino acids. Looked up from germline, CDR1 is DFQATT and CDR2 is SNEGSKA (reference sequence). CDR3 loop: CSAAPFTDTKYF. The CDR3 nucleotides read TGCAGCGCGGCCCCTTTCACAGATACGAAGTATTTT.

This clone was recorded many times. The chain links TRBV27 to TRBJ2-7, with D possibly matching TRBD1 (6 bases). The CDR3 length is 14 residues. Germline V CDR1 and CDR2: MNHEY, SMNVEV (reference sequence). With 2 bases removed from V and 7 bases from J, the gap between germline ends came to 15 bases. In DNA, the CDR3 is TGTGCCAGCAGTTTACTTCAGGGGATTGGGGAGCAGTACTTC. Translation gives CASSLLQGIGEQYF.

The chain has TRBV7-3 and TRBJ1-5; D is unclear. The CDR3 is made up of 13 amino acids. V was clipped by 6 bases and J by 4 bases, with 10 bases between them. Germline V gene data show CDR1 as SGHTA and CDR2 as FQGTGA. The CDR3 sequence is CASSFPYNQPQHF. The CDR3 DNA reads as TGTGCCAGCAGTTTCCCTTATAATCAGCCCCAGCATTTT.

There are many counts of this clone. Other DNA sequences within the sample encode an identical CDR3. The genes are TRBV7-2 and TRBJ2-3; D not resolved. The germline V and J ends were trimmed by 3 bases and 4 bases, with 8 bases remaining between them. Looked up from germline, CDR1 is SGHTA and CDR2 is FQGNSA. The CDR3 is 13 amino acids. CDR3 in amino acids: CASSLRRSDTQYF. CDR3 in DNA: TGTGCCAGCAGCTTGCGGCGCTCAGATACGCAGTATTTT.

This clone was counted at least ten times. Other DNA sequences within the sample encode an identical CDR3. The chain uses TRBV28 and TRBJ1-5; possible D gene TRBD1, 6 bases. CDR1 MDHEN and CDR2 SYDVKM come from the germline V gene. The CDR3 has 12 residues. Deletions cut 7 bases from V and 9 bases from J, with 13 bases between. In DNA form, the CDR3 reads TGTGCCAGCACCACCCCCAGGGGGCCCCAGCATTTT. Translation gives CASTTPRGPQHF. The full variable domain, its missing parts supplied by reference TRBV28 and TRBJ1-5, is DVKVTQSSRYLVKRTGEKVFLECVQDMDHENMFWYRQDPGLGLRLIYFSYDVKMKEKGDIPEGYSVSREKKERFSLILESASTNQTSMYLCASTTPRGPQHFGDGTRLSIL.

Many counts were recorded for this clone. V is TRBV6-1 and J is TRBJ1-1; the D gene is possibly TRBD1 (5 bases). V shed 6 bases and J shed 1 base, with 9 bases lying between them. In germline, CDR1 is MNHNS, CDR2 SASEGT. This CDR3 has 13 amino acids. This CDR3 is CASSQGPNTEAFF. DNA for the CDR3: TGTGCCAGCAGCCAGGGTCCGAACACTGAAGCTTTCTTT.

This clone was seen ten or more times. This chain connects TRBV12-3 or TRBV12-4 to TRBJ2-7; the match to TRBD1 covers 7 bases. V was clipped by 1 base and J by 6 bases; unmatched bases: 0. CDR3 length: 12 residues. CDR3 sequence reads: CASSLDRGEQYF. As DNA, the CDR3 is TGTGCCAGCAGTTTAGACAGGGGCGAGCAGTACTTC.

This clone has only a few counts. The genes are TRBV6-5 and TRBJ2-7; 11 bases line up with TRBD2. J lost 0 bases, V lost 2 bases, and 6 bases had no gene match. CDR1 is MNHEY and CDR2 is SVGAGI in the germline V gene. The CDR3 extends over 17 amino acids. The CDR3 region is CASSYGLAGGSSYEQYF. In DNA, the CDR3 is TGTGCCAGCAGTTACGGGCTAGCGGGAGGTTCCTCCTACGAGCAGTACTTC.

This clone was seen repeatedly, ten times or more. For the CDR3, the DNA is TGTGCCAGCAGCCCATTCGTAGGGAACACTGAAGCTTTCTTT. It is translated as CASSPFVGNTEAFF. The chain couples TRBV7-2 to TRBJ1-1; D gene ambiguous. Germline CDR1 reads SGHTA; CDR2 reads FQGNSA. Trimming shortened V by 5 bases and J by 1 base, and 11 bases separated the two germline ends. This CDR3 is 14 amino acids long.

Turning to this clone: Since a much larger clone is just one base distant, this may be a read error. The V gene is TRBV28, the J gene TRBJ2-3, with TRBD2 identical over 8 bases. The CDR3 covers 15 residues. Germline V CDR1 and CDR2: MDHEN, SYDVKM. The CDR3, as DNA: TGTTCCAGCAGTTTATTCGGACTAGCAGGAGATACGCAGTATTTT. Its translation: CSSSLFGLAGDTQYF.

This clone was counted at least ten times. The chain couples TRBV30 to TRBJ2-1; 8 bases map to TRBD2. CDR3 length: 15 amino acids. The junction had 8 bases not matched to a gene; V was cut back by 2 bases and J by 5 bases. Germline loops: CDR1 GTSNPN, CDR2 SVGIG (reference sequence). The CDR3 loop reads CAWSPGTRRHNEQFF. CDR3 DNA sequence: TGTGCCTGGAGTCCCGGGACTAGAAGGCACAATGAGCAGTTCTTC.